A single sample is the source of the 16 T cell receptor beta chains below, sequenced in a study of post-analysis software for immune sequencing data. Points from the study as a whole: Among four to six TRBV segments more frequent in patients than controls were TRBV5-6, TRBV5-1 and TRBV20-1.

Antigens of these TCRs are unknown. cDNA libraries of TCR beta carried unique molecular identifiers. Using its own MiXCR run on the PCR reads, TCRdb lists one record per CDR3 protein. The data hold about 620,000 distinct CDR3 sequences, with 44% observed a single time. Specimen: blood. Receptors originate from a girl between 5 and 17 years old with multiple sclerosis.

V gene TRBV27 combines with J gene TRBJ2-7, with a weak D call TRBD2 (5 bases). Germline loops: CDR1 MNHEY, CDR2 SMNVEV (reference sequence). This CDR3 has 15 amino acids. Trimming removed 8 bases from V and 4 bases from J, with 21 bases in between. The CDR3 sequence: CASRDLSGMGYEQYF. CDR3 sequence (DNA): TGTGCCAGCCGCGATCTCTCGGGGATGGGGTACGAGCAGTACTTC.

The chain recombines TRBV7-9 with TRBJ2-5; weak D call: TRBD2 (5 bases). The CDR3 extends over 15 amino acids. The germline gives CDR1 SEHNR, CDR2 FQNEAQ (reference sequence). V lost 6 bases to trimming and J lost 0 bases, with 14 bases between them. The CDR3, as DNA: TGTGCCAGCAGACCCGACTACAAATACCAAGAGACCCAGTACTTC. Encoded protein: CASRPDYKYQETQYF.

This chain connects TRBV20-1 to TRBJ2-1; D call uncertain. With 3 bases removed from V and 5 bases from J, the gap between germline ends came to 14 bases. The CDR3 totals 14 residues. CDR1 DFQATT and CDR2 SNEGSKA come from the germline V gene (reference sequence). The CDR3 loop is CSASSKGLDNEQFF. The DNA of the CDR3 is TGCAGTGCTAGCTCGAAAGGGCTTGACAATGAGCAGTTCTTC.

The V call is TRBV20-1, the J call TRBJ2-5, with 8 nucleotides matching TRBD2. The CDR3 has 14 residues. The junction had 10 bases not matched to a gene; V was cut back by 6 bases and J by 4 bases. Germline V gene lookup returns CDR1 DFQATT and CDR2 SNEGSKA (reference sequence). The CDR3 loop reads CSASKRGLRETQYF. DNA of the CDR3: TGCAGTGCATCCAAGCGGGGGTTGCGAGAGACCCAGTACTTC.

This clonotype was detected a few times. The chain couples TRBV6-5 to TRBJ2-7; perhaps TRBD2 as D (7 bases). The CDR3 runs 16 residues. Germline CDR1 MNHEY, CDR2 SVGAGI. Trimming took off 0 bases at V and 4 bases at J, with 16 bases between the two ends. CDR3 nucleotide sequence: TGTGCCAGCAGTTACTCGGACGGGGGGCGCGGGTACGAGCAGTACTTC. Residues: CASSYSDGGRGYEQYF.

This clonotype occurred a few times. The chain employs TRBV12-3 or TRBV12-4 and TRBJ1-2; TRBD1 matches at 7 bases. This CDR3 spans 14 amino acids. V shed 8 bases and J 10 bases; nucleotides not matched to a gene: 16. The DNA for the CDR3 is TGTGCCAGCCGTAGGGGGCTAAGAGGGTCTCTCTACACCTTC. Protein product: CASRRGLRGSLYTF.

The CDR3 DNA reads TGTGCCAGCAGTTTAGGGCCCCAGCGGAGTAGCACAGATACGCAGTATTTT. Residues: CASSLGPQRSSTDTQYF. The V gene is TRBV12-3 or TRBV12-4, the J gene TRBJ2-3, with a possible D match to TRBD2 (5 bases). Trimming shortened V by 1 base and J by 0 bases, and 14 bases separated the two germline ends. CDR3 length: 17 residues.

The CDR3 sequence is CAISEMVQETQYF. The CDR3 DNA reads as TGTGCCATCAGTGAGATGGTACAAGAGACCCAGTACTTC. The chain joins TRBV10-3 to TRBJ2-5, with D unresolved. This CDR3 comprises 13 residues. V shed 2 bases and J shed 2 bases, with 6 bases lying between them. The germline CDR1 and CDR2 sequences are ENHRY and SYGVKD.

The sample holds a few counts of this clonotype. The J gene is TRBJ2-7, the V gene TRBV28; 12 positions match TRBD2. The CDR3 contains 17 residues. V shed 4 bases and J 0 bases; nucleotides not matched to a gene: 7. Germline values: CDR1 MDHEN, CDR2 SYDVKM. The CDR3 DNA sequence: TGTGCCAGCAGTTCCCTCTTACTAGCGGGGGGCTCCTACGAGCAGTACTTC. Translation: CASSSLLLAGGSYEQYF. Combining the CDR3 with reference TRBV28 and TRBJ2-7 gives the whole variable domain DVKVTQSSRYLVKRTGEKVFLECVQDMDHENMFWYRQDPGLGLRLIYFSYDVKMKEKGDIPEGYSVSREKKERFSLILESASTNQTSMYLCASSSLLLAGGSYEQYFGPGTRLTVT.

This clonotype was counted a few times. The chain couples TRBV2 to TRBJ2-3; unclear D gene. The CDR3 runs 12 residues. Between the trimmed V and J ends, which lost 4 bases and 6 bases, there was a span of 8 bases. Germline-derived CDR1 and CDR2 are SNHLY and FYNNEI. CDR3 nucleotide sequence: TGTGCCAGCAGTGGACACACGGATACGCAGTATTTT. Its translation: CASSGHTDTQYF.

J is TRBJ1-2 and V is TRBV12-3 or TRBV12-4, with D possibly TRBD1 on 5 matching bases. CDR3 size: 13 residues. Between the trimmed V and J ends, which lost 8 bases and 4 bases, there was a span of 14 bases. The CDR3 spells CASGEGQGYGYTF. The CDR3 DNA follows: TGTGCCAGCGGCGAAGGGCAGGGCTATGGCTACACCTTC.

A few counts support this clonotype. The chain uses TRBV6-5 and TRBJ2-3; perhaps D is TRBD1 or TRBD2 (5 bases each). The CDR3 is 14 residues long. Looked up from germline, CDR1 is MNHEY and CDR2 is SVGAGI. The ends were cut back, 6 bases at V and 5 bases at J, with 15 bases in the middle. The CDR3 sequence is CASSPGTLLDTQYF. CDR3 nucleotides: TGTGCCAGCAGCCCCGGGACCCTTCTAGATACGCAGTATTTT.

The chain uses TRBV12-3 or TRBV12-4 and TRBJ1-4; D gene unclear. Trimming cost V 3 bases and J 9 bases, with 5 bases left between them. The CDR3 sequence is 11 residues long. CDR3 sequence: CASSFSQKLFF. The CDR3, as DNA: TGTGCCAGCAGTTTCTCTCAAAAACTGTTTTTT.

This clonotype was counted a few times. The V and J genes are TRBV24-1 and TRBJ2-3, with D tentatively TRBD2 (7 bases). CDR1 and CDR2 from the germline V gene are KGHDR and SFDVKD. V was clipped by 4 bases and J by 4 bases, with 17 bases between them. The CDR3 is made up of 16 amino acids. As DNA, the CDR3 is TGTGCCACCAGTGACCCGAGGGGGGGGACCGCAGATACGCAGTATTTT. Protein product: CATSDPRGGTADTQYF.

In this sample, this clonotype turned up a few times. This sequence joins TRBV10-3 and TRBJ2-4, with 13 bases aligning to TRBD2. Germline V gives CDR1 ENHRY, CDR2 SYGVKD. The CDR3 has 19 residues. V dropped 4 bases and J dropped 0; count of bases not matched to a gene: 9. CDR3 bases: TGTGCCATCAGTGCCTCAGGGACTAGCGGGGCCCTAGCCAAAAACATTCAGTACTTC. It yields the protein CAISASGTSGALAKNIQYF.

The chain links TRBV12-3 or TRBV12-4 to TRBJ2-7, with 9 bases that match TRBD1. CDR3 size: 16 residues. V trimming: 4 bases; J trimming: 1 base; junction bases outside the gene matches: 8. The CDR3: CASSSRGDRASYEQYF. Here the CDR3 DNA reads TGTGCCAGCAGTTCCCGGGGGGACAGGGCTTCCTACGAGCAGTACTTC.